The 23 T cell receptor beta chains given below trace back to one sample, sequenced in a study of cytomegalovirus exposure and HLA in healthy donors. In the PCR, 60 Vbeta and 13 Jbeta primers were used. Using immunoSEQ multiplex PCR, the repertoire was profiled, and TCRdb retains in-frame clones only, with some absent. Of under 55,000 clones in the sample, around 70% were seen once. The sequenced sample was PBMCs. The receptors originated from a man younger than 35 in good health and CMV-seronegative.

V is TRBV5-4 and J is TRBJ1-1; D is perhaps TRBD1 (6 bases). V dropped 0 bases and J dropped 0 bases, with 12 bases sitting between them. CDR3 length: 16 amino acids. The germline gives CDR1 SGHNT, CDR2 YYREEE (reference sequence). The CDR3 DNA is TGTGCCAGCAGCTTGGGCAGGGGAATATTGAACACTGAAGCTTTCTTT. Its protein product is CASSLGRGILNTEAFF.

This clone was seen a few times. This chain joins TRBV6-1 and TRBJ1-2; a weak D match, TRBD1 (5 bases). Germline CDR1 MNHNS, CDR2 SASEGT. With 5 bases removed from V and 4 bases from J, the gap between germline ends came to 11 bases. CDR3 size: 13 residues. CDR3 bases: TGTGCCAGCAGTAAACAGGATTCCTATGGCTACACCTTC. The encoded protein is CASSKQDSYGYTF.

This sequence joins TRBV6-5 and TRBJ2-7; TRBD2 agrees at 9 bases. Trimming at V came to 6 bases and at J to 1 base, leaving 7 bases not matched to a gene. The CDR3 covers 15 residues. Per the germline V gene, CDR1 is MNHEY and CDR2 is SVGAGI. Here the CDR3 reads CASRHPTSGSYEQYF. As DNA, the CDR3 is TGTGCCAGCAGACACCCGACTAGCGGTTCCTACGAGCAGTACTTC.

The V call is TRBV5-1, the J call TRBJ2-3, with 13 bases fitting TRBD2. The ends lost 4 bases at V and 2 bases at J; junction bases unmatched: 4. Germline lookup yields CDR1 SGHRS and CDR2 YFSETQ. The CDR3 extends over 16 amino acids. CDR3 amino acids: CASSPGLAGATDTQYF. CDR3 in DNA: TGCGCCAGCAGCCCCGGACTAGCGGGAGCCACAGATACGCAGTATTTT.

The CDR3 spells CASSLVGSYGYTF. The CDR3 DNA follows: TGTGCCAGCAGCTTGGTAGGGAGCTATGGCTACACCTTC. The J gene is TRBJ1-2, the V gene TRBV5-4, with no clear D. CDR3 size: 13 residues. V was cut by 0 bases and J by 4 bases, with 7 bases left in between. Germline-derived CDR1 and CDR2 are SGHNT and YYREEE (reference sequence).

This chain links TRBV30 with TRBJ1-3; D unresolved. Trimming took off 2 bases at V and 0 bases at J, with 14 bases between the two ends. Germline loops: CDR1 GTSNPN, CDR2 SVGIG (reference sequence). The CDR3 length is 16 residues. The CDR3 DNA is TGTGCCTGGAGTTCTAGCAGGCTTATCTCTGGAAACACCATATATTTT. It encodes CAWSSSRLISGNTIYF.

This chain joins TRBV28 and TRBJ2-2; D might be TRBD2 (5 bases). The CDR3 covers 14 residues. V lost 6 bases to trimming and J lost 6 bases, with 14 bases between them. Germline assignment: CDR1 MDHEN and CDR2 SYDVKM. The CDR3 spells CASSPSPGSGELFF. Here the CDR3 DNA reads TGTGCCAGCAGCCCAAGTCCGGGATCCGGGGAGCTGTTTTTT. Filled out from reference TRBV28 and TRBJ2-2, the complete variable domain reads DVKVTQSSRYLVKRTGEKVFLECVQDMDHENMFWYRQDPGLGLRLIYFSYDVKMKEKGDIPEGYSVSREKKERFSLILESASTNQTSMYLCASSPSPGSGELFFGEGSRLTVL.

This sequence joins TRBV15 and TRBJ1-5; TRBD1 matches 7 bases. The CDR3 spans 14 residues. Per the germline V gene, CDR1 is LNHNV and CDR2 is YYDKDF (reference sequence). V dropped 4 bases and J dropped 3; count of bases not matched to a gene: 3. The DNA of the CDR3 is TGTGCCACCAGCACCGGGACAGTCAATCAGCCCCAGCATTTT. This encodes CATSTGTVNQPQHF. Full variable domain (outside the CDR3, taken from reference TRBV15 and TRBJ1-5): DAMVIQNPRYQVTQFGKPVTLSCSQTLNHNVMYWYQQKSSQAPKLLFHYYDKDFNNEADTPDNFQSRRPNTSFCFLDIRSPGLGDTAMYLCATSTGTVNQPQHFGDGTRLSIL.

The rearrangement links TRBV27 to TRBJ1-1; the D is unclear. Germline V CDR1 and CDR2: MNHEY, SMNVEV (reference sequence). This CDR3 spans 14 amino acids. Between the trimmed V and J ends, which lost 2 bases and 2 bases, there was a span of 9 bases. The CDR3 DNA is TGTGCCAGCAGTTTAGAGGGCCGCAACACTGAAGCTTTCTTT. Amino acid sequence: CASSLEGRNTEAFF.

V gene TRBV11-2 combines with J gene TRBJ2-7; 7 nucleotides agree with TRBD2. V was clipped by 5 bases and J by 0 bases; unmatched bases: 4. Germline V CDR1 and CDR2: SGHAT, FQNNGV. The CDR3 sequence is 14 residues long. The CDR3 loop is CASSLLAFSYEQYF. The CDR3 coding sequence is TGTGCCAGCAGCCTACTAGCGTTCTCCTACGAGCAGTACTTC.

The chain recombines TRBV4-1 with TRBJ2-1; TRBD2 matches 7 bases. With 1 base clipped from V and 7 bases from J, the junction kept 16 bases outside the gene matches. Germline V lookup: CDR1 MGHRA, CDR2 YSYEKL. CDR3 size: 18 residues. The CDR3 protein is CASSQVVAGVLLSNEQFF. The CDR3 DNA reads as TGCGCCAGCAGCCAAGTGGTTGCGGGAGTCCTACTTAGTAATGAGCAGTTCTTC.

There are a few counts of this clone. This CDR3 is CASSGTGLGNEQFF. Written as DNA, the CDR3 is TGTGCCAGCTCCGGGACAGGGCTCGGCAATGAGCAGTTCTTC. This chain links TRBV7-8 with TRBJ2-1; TRBD1 matches at 9 bases. The germline V gene has CDR1 SGHVS and CDR2 FQNEAQ. The CDR3 is 14 amino acids. The trim removed 8 bases at V and 6 bases at J, leaving 8 bases unmatched.

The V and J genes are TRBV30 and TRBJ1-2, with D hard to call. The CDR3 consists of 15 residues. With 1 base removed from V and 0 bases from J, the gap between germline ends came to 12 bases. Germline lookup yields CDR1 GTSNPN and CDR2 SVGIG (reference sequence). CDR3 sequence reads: CAWSASREANYGYTF. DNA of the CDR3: TGTGCCTGGAGTGCGTCTAGAGAAGCTAACTATGGCTACACCTTC.

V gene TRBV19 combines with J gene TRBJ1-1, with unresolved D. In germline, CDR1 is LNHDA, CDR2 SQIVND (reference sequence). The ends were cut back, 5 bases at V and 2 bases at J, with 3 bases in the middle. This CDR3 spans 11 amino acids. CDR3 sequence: CASSRNTEAFF. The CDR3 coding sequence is TGTGCCAGTAGTCGTAACACTGAAGCTTTCTTT.

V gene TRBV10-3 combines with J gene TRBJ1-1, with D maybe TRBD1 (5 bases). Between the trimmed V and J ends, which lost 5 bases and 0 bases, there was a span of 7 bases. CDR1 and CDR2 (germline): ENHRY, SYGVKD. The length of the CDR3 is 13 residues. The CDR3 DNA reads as TGTGCCATCAGTAGGGGATTGAACACTGAAGCTTTCTTT. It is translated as CAISRGLNTEAFF.

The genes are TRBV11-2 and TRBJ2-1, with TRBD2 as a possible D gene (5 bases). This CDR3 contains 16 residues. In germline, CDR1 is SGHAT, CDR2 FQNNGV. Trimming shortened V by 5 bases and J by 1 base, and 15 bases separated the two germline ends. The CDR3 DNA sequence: TGTGCCAGCAGCCTAGGGTCAGGCGGGTCCTACAATGAGCAGTTCTTC. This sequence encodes CASSLGSGGSYNEQFF. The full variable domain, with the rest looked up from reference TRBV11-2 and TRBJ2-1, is EAGVAQSPRYKIIEKRQSVAFWCNPISGHATLYWYQQILGQGPKLLIQFQNNGVVDDSQLPKDRFSAERLKGVDSTLKIQPAKLEDSAVYLCASSLGSGGSYNEQFFGPGTRLTVL.

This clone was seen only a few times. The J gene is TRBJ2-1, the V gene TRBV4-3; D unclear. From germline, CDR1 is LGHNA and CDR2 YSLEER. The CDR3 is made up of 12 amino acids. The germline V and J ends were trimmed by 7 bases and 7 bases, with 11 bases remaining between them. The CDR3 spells CASNRPRNEQFF. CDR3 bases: TGCGCCAGCAATCGCCCGAGGAATGAGCAGTTCTTC.

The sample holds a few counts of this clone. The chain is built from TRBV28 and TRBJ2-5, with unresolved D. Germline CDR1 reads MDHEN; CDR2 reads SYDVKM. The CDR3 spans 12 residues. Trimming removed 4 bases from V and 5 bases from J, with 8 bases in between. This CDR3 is CASSSLVETQYF. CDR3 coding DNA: TGTGCCAGCAGTTCCCTCGTGGAGACCCAGTACTTC.

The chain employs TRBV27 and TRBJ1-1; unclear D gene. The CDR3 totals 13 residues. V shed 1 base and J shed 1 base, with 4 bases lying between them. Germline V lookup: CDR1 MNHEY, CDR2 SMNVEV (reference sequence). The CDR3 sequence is CASSLWANTEAFF. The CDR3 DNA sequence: TGTGCCAGCAGTTTATGGGCGAACACTGAAGCTTTCTTT.

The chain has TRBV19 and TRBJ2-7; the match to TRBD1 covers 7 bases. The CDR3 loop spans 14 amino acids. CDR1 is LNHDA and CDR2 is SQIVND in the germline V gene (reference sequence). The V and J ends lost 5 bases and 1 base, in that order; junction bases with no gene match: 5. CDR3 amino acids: CASSVQGQSYEQYF. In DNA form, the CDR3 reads TGTGCCAGTAGTGTACAGGGACAGTCCTACGAGCAGTACTTC. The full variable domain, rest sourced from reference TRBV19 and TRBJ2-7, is DGGITQSPKYLFRKEGQNVTLSCEQNLNHDAMYWYRQDPGQGLRLIYYSQIVNDFQKGDIAEGYSVSREKKESFPLTVTSAQKNPTAFYLCASSVQGQSYEQYFGPGTRLTVT.

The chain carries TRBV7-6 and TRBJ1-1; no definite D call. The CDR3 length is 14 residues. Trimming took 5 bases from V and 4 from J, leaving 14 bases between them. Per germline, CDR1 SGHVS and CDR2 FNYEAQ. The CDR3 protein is CASSPGNAVTEAFF. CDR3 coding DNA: TGTGCCAGCAGCCCAGGAAATGCAGTCACTGAAGCTTTCTTT.

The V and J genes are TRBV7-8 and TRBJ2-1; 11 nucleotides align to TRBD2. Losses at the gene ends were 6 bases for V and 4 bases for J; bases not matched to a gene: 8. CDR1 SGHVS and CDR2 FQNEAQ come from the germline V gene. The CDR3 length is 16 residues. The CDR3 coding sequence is TGTGCCAGCAGTTTTAGGGGACTAGCGGATTACAATGAGCAGTTCTTC. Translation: CASSFRGLADYNEQFF.

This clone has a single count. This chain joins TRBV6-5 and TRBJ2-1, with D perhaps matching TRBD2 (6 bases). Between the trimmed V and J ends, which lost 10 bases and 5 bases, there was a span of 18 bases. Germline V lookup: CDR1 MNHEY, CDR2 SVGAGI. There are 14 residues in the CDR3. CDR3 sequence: CATGGVPPNNEQFF. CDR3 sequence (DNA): TGTGCCACCGGCGGGGTACCCCCAAACAATGAGCAGTTCTTC.